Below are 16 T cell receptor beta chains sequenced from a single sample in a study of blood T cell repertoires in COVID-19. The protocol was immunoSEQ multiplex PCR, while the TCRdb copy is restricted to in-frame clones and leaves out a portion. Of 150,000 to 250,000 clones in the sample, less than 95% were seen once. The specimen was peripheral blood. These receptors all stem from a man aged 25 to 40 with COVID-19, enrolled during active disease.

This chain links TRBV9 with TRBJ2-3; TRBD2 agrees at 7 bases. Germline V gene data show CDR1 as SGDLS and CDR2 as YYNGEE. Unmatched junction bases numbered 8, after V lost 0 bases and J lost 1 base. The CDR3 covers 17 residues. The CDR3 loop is CASSVGGTTRGTDTQYF. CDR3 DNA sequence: TGTGCCAGCAGCGTAGGGGGGACTACAAGGGGCACAGATACGCAGTATTTT.

For the CDR3, the DNA is TGTGCCATCAGTGAGCGGGACAGAGCCGGGGAGCTGTTTTTT. This gives the protein CAISERDRAGELFF. The chain is built from TRBV10-3 and TRBJ2-2; 7 bases fit TRBD1. Looked up from germline, CDR1 is ENHRY and CDR2 is SYGVKD. This CDR3 spans 14 amino acids. Unmatched junction bases numbered 3, after V lost 2 bases and J lost 6 bases.

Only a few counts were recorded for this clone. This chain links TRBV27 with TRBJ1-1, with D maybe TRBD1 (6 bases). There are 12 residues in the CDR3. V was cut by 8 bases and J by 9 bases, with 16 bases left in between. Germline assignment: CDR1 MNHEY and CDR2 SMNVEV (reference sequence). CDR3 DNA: TGTGCCAGCGGCTACCCGGGACAAAAAGCTTTCTTT. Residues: CASGYPGQKAFF.

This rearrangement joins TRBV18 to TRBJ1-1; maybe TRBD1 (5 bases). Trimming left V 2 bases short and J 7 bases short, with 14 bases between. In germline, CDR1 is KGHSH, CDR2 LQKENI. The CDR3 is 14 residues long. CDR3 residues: CASSPGALNGEAFF. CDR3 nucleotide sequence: TGTGCCAGCTCACCAGGGGCCTTGAACGGTGAAGCTTTCTTT.

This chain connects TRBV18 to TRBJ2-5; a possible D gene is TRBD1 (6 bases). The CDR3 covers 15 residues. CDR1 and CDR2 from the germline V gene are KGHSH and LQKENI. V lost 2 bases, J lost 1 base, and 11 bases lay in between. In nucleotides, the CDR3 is TGTGCCAGCTCACCAATGGGGGACACCCAAGAGACCCAGTACTTC. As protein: CASSPMGDTQETQYF.

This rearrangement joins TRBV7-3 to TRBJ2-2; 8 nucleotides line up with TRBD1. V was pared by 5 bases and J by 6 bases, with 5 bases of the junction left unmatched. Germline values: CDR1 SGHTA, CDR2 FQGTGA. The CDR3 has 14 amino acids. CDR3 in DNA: TGTGCCAGCAGCCAATCAGGGGGCCCCGGGGAGCTGTTTTTT. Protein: CASSQSGGPGELFF.

The CDR3 is CASSPPGHKNTEAFF. In DNA form, the CDR3 reads TGTGCCAGTTCGCCTCCGGGACACAAGAACACTGAAGCTTTCTTT. The rearrangement links TRBV19 to TRBJ1-1; D might be TRBD1 (6 bases). The CDR3 is made up of 15 amino acids. CDR1 is LNHDA, CDR2 SQIVND, per germline (reference sequence). The V end lost 8 bases, the J end lost 1 base, and 17 bases lay between the germline ends.

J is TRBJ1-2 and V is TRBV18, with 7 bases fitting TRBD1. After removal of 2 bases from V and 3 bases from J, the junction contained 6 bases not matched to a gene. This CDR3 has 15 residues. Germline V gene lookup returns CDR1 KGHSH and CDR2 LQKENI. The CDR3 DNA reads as TGTGCCAGCTCACCAGAAGGGGGCTGGGACTATGGCTACACCTTC. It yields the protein CASSPEGGWDYGYTF.

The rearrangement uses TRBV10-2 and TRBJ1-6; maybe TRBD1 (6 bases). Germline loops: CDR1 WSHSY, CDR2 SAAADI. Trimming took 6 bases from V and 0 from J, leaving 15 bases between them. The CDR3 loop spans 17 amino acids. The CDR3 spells CASRGQQLSSYNSPLHF. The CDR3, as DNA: TGCGCCAGCAGAGGACAGCAATTGAGCTCCTATAATTCACCCCTCCACTTT.

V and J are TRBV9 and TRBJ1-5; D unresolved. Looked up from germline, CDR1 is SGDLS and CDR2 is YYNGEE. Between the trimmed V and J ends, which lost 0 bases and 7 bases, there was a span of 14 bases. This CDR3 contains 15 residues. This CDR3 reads CASSVGGREGQPQHF. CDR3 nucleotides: TGTGCCAGCAGCGTAGGAGGACGGGAGGGACAGCCCCAGCATTTT.

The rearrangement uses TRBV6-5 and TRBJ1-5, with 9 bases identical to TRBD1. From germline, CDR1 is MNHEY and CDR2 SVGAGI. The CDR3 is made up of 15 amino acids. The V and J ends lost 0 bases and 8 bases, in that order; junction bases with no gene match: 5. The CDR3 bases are TGTGCCAGCAGTTACTCCCGGGACAGGGAAGAGCCCCAGCATTTT. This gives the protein CASSYSRDREEPQHF.

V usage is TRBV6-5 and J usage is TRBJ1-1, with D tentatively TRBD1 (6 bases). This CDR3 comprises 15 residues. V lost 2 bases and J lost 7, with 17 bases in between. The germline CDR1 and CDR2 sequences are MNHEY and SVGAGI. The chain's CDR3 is CASSYGTGRTGEAFF. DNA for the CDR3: TGTGCCAGCAGTTACGGTACAGGGCGAACGGGTGAAGCTTTCTTT.

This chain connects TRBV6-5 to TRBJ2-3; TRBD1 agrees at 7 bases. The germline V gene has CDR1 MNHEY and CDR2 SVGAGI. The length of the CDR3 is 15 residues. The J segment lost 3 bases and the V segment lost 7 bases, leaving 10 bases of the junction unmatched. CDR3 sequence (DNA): TGTGCCAGCAAGAATAGAGGGGGCGGGACAGATACGCAGTATTTT. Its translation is CASKNRGGGTDTQYF.

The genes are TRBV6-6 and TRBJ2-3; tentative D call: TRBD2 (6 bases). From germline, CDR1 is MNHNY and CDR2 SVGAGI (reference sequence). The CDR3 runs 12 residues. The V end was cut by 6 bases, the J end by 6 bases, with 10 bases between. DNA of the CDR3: TGTGCCAGCAGGGCGGGGTCGGATACGCAGTATTTT. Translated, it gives CASRAGSDTQYF.

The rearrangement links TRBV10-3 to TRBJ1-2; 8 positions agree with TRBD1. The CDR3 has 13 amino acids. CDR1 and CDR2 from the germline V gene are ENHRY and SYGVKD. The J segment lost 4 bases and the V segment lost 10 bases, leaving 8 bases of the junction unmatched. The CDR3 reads CATGQGEGYGYTF. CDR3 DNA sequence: TGTGCCACCGGACAGGGTGAGGGCTATGGCTACACCTTC.

The CDR3 DNA follows: TGCGCCAGCAGCCAAGGGCCCTCCTACGAGCAGTACTTC. Its translation is CASSQGPSYEQYF. V and J are TRBV4-1 and TRBJ2-7; D is unresolved. The germline CDR1 and CDR2 sequences are MGHRA and YSYEKL. Trimming pared 1 base from V and 0 bases from J, leaving 4 bases between. The CDR3 loop spans 13 amino acids.